This T cell receptor beta chain was identified in a study of OX40 agonist ivuxolimab in advanced cancers. Study as a whole: Every 2 weeks, patients got intravenous ivuxolimab at one of six dose levels (0.01-10 mg/kg).

V lost 2 bases and J lost 1, with 11 bases in between. This CDR3 has 15 amino acids. The germline CDR1 and CDR2 sequences are SGHTS and YDEGEE. Points on this clone: As yet, its antigen is unknown.

The method was immunoSEQ multiplex PCR; TCRdb's version includes in-frame clones alone and lacks a portion of them. The sample includes about 45,000 clones, about nine tenths of them seen just once. Study findings and constraints: There was clonal expansion of CD4+ and CD8+ blood T cells by week 6 at 0.1 to 3.0 mg/kg. Some of the nonresponding patients also showed low levels of normalized T-cell clonal expansion.

V usage is TRBV5-8 and J usage is TRBJ2-3; D not resolved. Sequenced material: CD4+ or CD8+ T cells sorted from blood, taken in a trial of the OX40 agonist ivuxolimab. The clonotype was recovered from an adult with an advanced solid tumor such as melanoma, head and neck, liver or kidney cancer. The CDR3 loop is CASSFDPHGTDTQYF. In DNA form, the CDR3 reads TGTGCCAGCAGCTTTGATCCGCATGGCACAGATACGCAGTATTTT.